These 15 T cell receptor beta chains share one sample of origin, sequenced in a study of CD8+ T cells in alopecia areata. Treatment of the sample: oral pan-JAK inhibitor, 5-10 mg twice daily. TCR sequencing used cDNA made by reverse transcription of extracted RNA. The method was immunoSEQ multiplex PCR; TCRdb's version includes in-frame clones alone and lacks a portion of them. The table shows 200,000 or so clones, with roughly two fifths occurring only once. The specimen was CD4+ T cells sorted from blood, collected at roughly week 30, from a patient treated with tofacitinib. Receptor source: a human donor with alopecia areata.

The chain combines TRBV6-1 with TRBJ1-4; TRBD1 matches 7 bases. This CDR3 spans 13 amino acids. With 7 bases clipped from V and 8 bases from J, the junction kept 7 bases outside the gene matches. CDR1 is MNHNS, CDR2 SASEGT, per germline. CDR3 sequence: CASTWDRGEKLFF. CDR3 nucleotide sequence: TGTGCCAGCACCTGGGACAGAGGCGAAAAACTGTTTTTT.

The V call is TRBV9, the J call TRBJ2-1, with D hard to call. The CDR3 is 15 amino acids. The V end was cut by 0 bases, the J end by 1 base, with 8 bases between. In germline, CDR1 is SGDLS, CDR2 YYNGEE. Here the CDR3 DNA reads TGTGCCAGCAGCGTAGCAACTGAGTCCTACAATGAGCAGTTCTTC. It translates to CASSVATESYNEQFF. Combining the CDR3 with reference TRBV9 and TRBJ2-1 gives the whole variable domain DSGVTQTPKHLITATGQRVTLRCSPRSGDLSVYWYQQSLDQGLQFLIQYYNGEERAKGNILERFSAQQFPDLHSELNLSSLELGDSALYFCASSVATESYNEQFFGPGTRLTVL.

The rearrangement uses TRBV14 and TRBJ2-5; either TRBD1 or TRBD2 may supply D (5 bases each). Deletions cut 2 bases from V and 5 bases from J, with 9 bases between. The CDR3 consists of 13 residues. Germline CDR1 and CDR2: SGHDN and FVKESK. CDR3 coding DNA: TGTGCCAGCAGCCAATTGGGACCCGAGACCCAGTACTTC. It is translated as CASSQLGPETQYF.

This clone was counted only a few times. The J gene is TRBJ2-1, the V gene TRBV5-6; D call uncertain. The CDR3 spans 16 residues. The V and J ends lost 4 bases and 1 base respectively, with 15 bases between them. From germline, CDR1 is SGHDT and CDR2 YYEEEE. The CDR3 loop is CASSPEPRRSYNEQFF. The DNA of the CDR3 is TGTGCCAGCAGCCCTGAACCGAGACGGTCCTACAATGAGCAGTTCTTC.

The chain employs TRBV4-1 and TRBJ2-1; D assignment may be TRBD1 or TRBD2 (5 bases each). Germline V gene lookup returns CDR1 MGHRA and CDR2 YSYEKL. CDR3 length: 15 residues. The V and J ends lost 3 bases and 0 bases respectively, with 9 bases between them. This chain's CDR3 is CASSHDSGSYNEQFF. The CDR3 bases are TGCGCCAGCAGCCATGACAGCGGCTCCTACAATGAGCAGTTCTTC.

The rearrangement uses TRBV2 and TRBJ1-2, with 9 bases that match TRBD1. The V segment lost 5 bases and the J segment 4 bases; nucleotides outside the gene matches: 5. The CDR3 is 14 residues long. Germline V gene lookup returns CDR1 SNHLY and CDR2 FYNNEI. The CDR3 loop is CASSLDRGTYGYTF. The DNA of the CDR3 is TGTGCCAGCAGTTTGGACAGGGGAACCTATGGCTACACCTTC. The entire variable domain, with the rest obtained from reference TRBV2 and TRBJ1-2, is as follows: EPEVTQTPSHQVTQMGQEVILRCVPISNHLYFYWYRQILGQKVEFLVSFYNNEISEKSEIFDDQFSVERPDGSNFTLKIRSTKLEDSAMYFCASSLDRGTYGYTFGSGTRLTVV.

The chain carries TRBV6-5 and TRBJ2-2, with TRBD2 as a possible D gene (5 bases). CDR3 length: 16 amino acids. Germline assignment: CDR1 MNHEY and CDR2 SVGAGI. Trimming cost V 0 bases and J 1 base, with 9 bases left between them. CDR3 region: CASSYSGLLNTGELFF. CDR3 in DNA: TGTGCCAGCAGTTACTCCGGACTGTTGAACACCGGGGAGCTGTTTTTT.

This clone was detected a few times. The genes are TRBV29-1 and TRBJ1-4; D is ambiguous. This CDR3 has 14 residues. With 6 bases removed from V and 0 bases from J, the gap between germline ends came to 11 bases. CDR1 SQVTM and CDR2 ANQGSEA come from the germline V gene. Here the CDR3 reads CSVGGKATNEKLFF. CDR3 nucleotide sequence: TGCAGCGTGGGCGGGAAGGCAACTAATGAAAAACTGTTTTTT.

The chain links TRBV29-1 to TRBJ1-2, with 7 bases identical to TRBD1. In germline, CDR1 is SQVTM, CDR2 ANQGSEA. J lost 2 bases, V lost 6 bases, and 9 bases had no gene match. The CDR3 length is 14 residues. DNA for the CDR3: TGCAGCGTGACCCGACAGGGAACCAACTATGGCTACACCTTC. Its protein product is CSVTRQGTNYGYTF.

This clone was seen only a few times. This sequence joins TRBV21-1 and TRBJ2-2; whether TRBD2, the table's D call, matches the DNA was not checked. TRBV21-1 is annotated as a pseudogene. The CDR3 runs 12 residues. CDR3 residues: CASRRRWGELFF. CDR3 in DNA: TGTGCCAGCAGAAGGAGGTGGGGGGAGCTGTTTTTT.

The V gene is TRBV25-1, the J gene TRBJ2-5, with 7 bases identical to TRBD1. The ends lost 4 bases at V and 1 base at J; junction bases unmatched: 6. This CDR3 spans 15 amino acids. The germline gives CDR1 MGHDK, CDR2 SYGVNS. The CDR3 spells CASSATGWAQETQYF. CDR3 nucleotides: TGTGCCAGCAGTGCGACAGGGTGGGCCCAAGAGACCCAGTACTTC.

This clone was seen only a few times. The chain employs TRBV5-1 and TRBJ2-3; the D is unclear. The CDR3 runs 14 residues. CDR1 is SGHRS and CDR2 is YFSETQ in the germline V gene. V was pared by 3 bases and J by 3 bases, with 11 bases between. CDR3 coding DNA: TGCGCCAGCAGCTCATTAACTGGAACAGATACGCAGTATTTT. Its protein is CASSSLTGTDTQYF.

This clone has only a few counts. The chain is built from TRBV5-1 and TRBJ2-3, with D possibly TRBD1 on 6 matching bases. V gave up 6 bases and J gave up 3 bases, with 8 bases separating them. The germline CDR1 and CDR2 sequences are SGHRS and YFSETQ. The CDR3 spans 12 residues. CDR3 bases: TGCGCCAGCAAAACAGGGACAGATACGCAGTATTTT. Its protein is CASKTGTDTQYF.

The chain combines TRBV5-1 with TRBJ1-1; D unresolved. Between the trimmed V and J ends, which lost 1 base and 8 bases, there was a span of 12 bases. The CDR3 contains 13 residues. Germline CDR1 SGHRS, CDR2 YFSETQ. This chain's CDR3 is CASSLMTPGEAFF. DNA of the CDR3: TGCGCCAGCAGCTTGATGACACCAGGCGAAGCTTTCTTT.

V and J are TRBV5-6 and TRBJ2-7; D call uncertain. Germline V gene data show CDR1 as SGHDT and CDR2 as YYEEEE. V lost 0 bases to trimming and J lost 3 bases, with 10 bases between them. CDR3 length: 14 residues. The CDR3 region has the DNA TGTGCCAGCAGCTTGGCTCTCGGATTCTACGAGCAGTACTTC. This sequence encodes CASSLALGFYEQYF.